The entry that follows covers one T cell receptor (beta chain) sequence. The antigen remains unidentified. The sample originates from a study of cytomegalovirus exposure and HLA in healthy donors. Study-wide points: The tendency of first-cohort TCR clusters to co-occur in the 95 to 150 validation repertoires was the finding of a later analysis. Most TCR sequences were seen very rarely across donors, but some public TCRs occurred in many.

The assay was immunoSEQ multiplex PCR, and TCRdb's table has in-frame clones only and misses some. The sample has about 130,000 clones; 89% are singletons. This CDR3 comprises 15 residues. With V trimmed by 5 bases and J by 1 base, 4 bases remained unmatched. CDR1 and CDR2 (germline): MDHEN, SYDVKM. The validation cohort, a group of 120 or so subjects, included the donors and was separate from the approximately 680-subject first cohort. J is TRBJ2-7 and V is TRBV28, with 11 bases fitting TRBD2. This sequence originates from a woman between 18 and 30 years old in good health and CMV-seronegative. The specimen was PBMCs. Here the CDR3 DNA reads TGTGCCAGCAGTAGGGCTAGCGGGGGGTCCTACGAGCAGTACTTC. Its translation: CASSRASGGSYEQYF. The whole variable domain, filled in from reference TRBV28 and TRBJ2-7, reads DVKVTQSSRYLVKRTGEKVFLECVQDMDHENMFWYRQDPGLGLRLIYFSYDVKMKEKGDIPEGYSVSREKKERFSLILESASTNQTSMYLCASSRASGGSYEQYFGPGTRLTVT.